These 9 T cell receptor beta chains originate from one sample sequenced in a study of regulatory T cells in long-lasting Graves disease. Library construction for TCR beta used iRepertoire HTBI primers and Arm-PCR of CDR3 regions. In TCRdb, the multiplex PCR reads were re-called with MiXCR into one record per CDR3 protein. The sample has around 420,000 distinct CDR3 sequences; roughly 15% are singletons. Time point of the sample: newly diagnosed GD, antithyroid drugs for less than 3 months. The TCR library was made from RNA that had been extracted from PBMCs in TRIzol. These data were also filed under a second study, of T cells in Graves' hyperthyroidism and ophthalmopathy.

This specimen was peripheral blood mononuclear cells (PBMCs), taken at new diagnosis, from a patient treated with antithyroid drugs. All receptors come from a woman aged 40 to 50 with Graves disease.

V is TRBV27 and J is TRBJ2-7; TRBD2 matches at 9 bases. There are 19 residues in the CDR3. In germline, CDR1 is MNHEY, CDR2 SMNVEV (reference sequence). Losses at the gene ends were 6 bases for V and 3 bases for J; bases not matched to a gene: 21. The DNA for the CDR3 is TGTGCCAGCAGACGGTTAGCGGGAGCCTACCCGACTGAAAACTACGAGCAGTACTTC. Translation gives CASRRLAGAYPTENYEQYF.

This clonotype was seen repeatedly, ten times or more. The V gene is TRBV6-1, the J gene TRBJ2-7, with D unclear. V was cut by 6 bases and J by 2 bases, with 8 bases left in between. CDR3 length equals 12 residues. CDR1 and CDR2 from the germline V gene are MNHNS and SASEGT. The CDR3: CASSHNPYEQYF. The DNA for the CDR3 is TGTGCCAGCAGCCACAACCCCTACGAGCAGTACTTC.

A few counts support this clonotype. This sequence joins TRBV20-1 and TRBJ2-7; a weak D match, TRBD2 (6 bases). Germline V gene sequence: CDR1 DFQATT, CDR2 SNEGSKA (reference sequence). This CDR3 has 13 amino acids. V was shortened by 7 bases and J by 4 bases, with 17 bases between the two germline ends. The CDR3 nucleotides read TGCAGTGTCCGAAAGGCGGGAAAGTACGAGCAGTACTTC. This encodes CSVRKAGKYEQYF.

This clonotype was found many times. The chain recombines TRBV3-1 with TRBJ2-5; tentatively, D is TRBD2 (5 bases). This CDR3 is 15 amino acids long. The germline gives CDR1 LGHDT, CDR2 YNNKEL (reference sequence). V was trimmed by 6 bases and J by 0 bases, leaving 14 bases between them. CDR3 residues: CASSPGLTDQETQYF. In nucleotides, the CDR3 is TGTGCCAGCAGTCCCGGACTCACGGACCAAGAGACCCAGTACTTC.

In this sample, this clonotype turned up many times. An end of the junction does not agree with germline; a read error may underlie this. The CDR3 DNA is TGTGCCAGCAGCTCCGCCGGGACATACATCACAGATACGCAGTATTTT. Translated, it gives CASSSAGTYITDTQYF. The chain combines TRBV5-1 with TRBJ2-3, with D possibly being TRBD1 (6 bases). The germline gives CDR1 SGHRS, CDR2 YFSETQ. The CDR3 contains 16 residues.

The genes are TRBV3-1 and TRBJ2-5, with 11 nucleotides matching TRBD2. The V gene's germline CDR1 is LGHDT and CDR2 YNNKEL (reference sequence). The CDR3 extends over 16 amino acids. Trimming took 4 bases from V and 2 from J; bases not matched to a gene: 6. The CDR3 DNA is TGTGCCAGCAGCCCAGGGACTAGCGGTAATCAAGAGACCCAGTACTTC. Protein sequence: CASSPGTSGNQETQYF.

The V call is TRBV12-3 or TRBV12-4, the J call TRBJ2-3; D remains ambiguous. The length of the CDR3 is 15 residues. V was trimmed by 4 bases and J by 2 bases, leaving 13 bases between them. CDR3 nucleotides: TGTGCCAGCAGTTCCAGCGCGGTTTCCACAGATACGCAGTATTTT. Amino acid sequence: CASSSSAVSTDTQYF.

This clonotype was detected many times. The V gene is TRBV30, the J gene TRBJ2-5; D not certain. The germline V gene has CDR1 GTSNPN and CDR2 SVGIG (reference sequence). V was trimmed by 2 bases and J by 2 bases, leaving 3 bases between them. The length of the CDR3 is 11 residues. CDR3 sequence reads: CAWSMQETQYF. CDR3 DNA sequence: TGTGCCTGGAGTATGCAAGAGACCCAGTACTTC.

This clonotype was found a few times. This chain connects TRBV19 to TRBJ2-7; D call uncertain. Trimming removed 5 bases at V and 3 bases at J, with 11 bases between. This CDR3 has 13 amino acids. From germline, CDR1 is LNHDA and CDR2 SQIVND (reference sequence). CDR3 DNA: TGTGCCAGTAGTCCCTCCGCCGGCTACGAGCAGTACTTC. This gives the protein CASSPSAGYEQYF. The complete variable domain, with remaining parts taken from reference TRBV19 and TRBJ2-7, reads DGGITQSPKYLFRKEGQNVTLSCEQNLNHDAMYWYRQDPGQGLRLIYYSQIVNDFQKGDIAEGYSVSREKKESFPLTVTSAQKNPTAFYLCASSPSAGYEQYFGPGTRLTVT.